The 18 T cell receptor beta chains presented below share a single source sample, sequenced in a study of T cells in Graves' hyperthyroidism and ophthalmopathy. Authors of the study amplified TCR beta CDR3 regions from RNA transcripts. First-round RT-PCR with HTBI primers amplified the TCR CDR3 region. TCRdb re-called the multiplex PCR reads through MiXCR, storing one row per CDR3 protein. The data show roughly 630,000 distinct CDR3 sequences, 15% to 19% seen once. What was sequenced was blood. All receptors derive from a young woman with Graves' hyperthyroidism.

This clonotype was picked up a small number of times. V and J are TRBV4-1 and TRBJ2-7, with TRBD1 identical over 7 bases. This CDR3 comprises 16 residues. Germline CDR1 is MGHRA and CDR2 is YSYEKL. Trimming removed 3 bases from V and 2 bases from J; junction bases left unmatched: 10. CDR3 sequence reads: CASSHGGQGETYEQYF. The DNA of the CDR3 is TGCGCCAGCAGCCACGGCGGTCAGGGGGAGACCTACGAGCAGTACTTC.

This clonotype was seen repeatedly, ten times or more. The CDR3 DNA is TGTGCCACCAGCGGAAGGACAGGGGGCTGGACAGATACGCAGTATTTT. Translating gives CATSGRTGGWTDTQYF. The chain employs TRBV15 and TRBJ2-3, with TRBD1 matching over 11 bases. The V segment lost 5 bases and the J segment 3 bases; nucleotides outside the gene matches: 7. CDR3 length: 16 residues. CDR1 and CDR2 from the germline V gene are LNHNV and YYDKDF (reference sequence).

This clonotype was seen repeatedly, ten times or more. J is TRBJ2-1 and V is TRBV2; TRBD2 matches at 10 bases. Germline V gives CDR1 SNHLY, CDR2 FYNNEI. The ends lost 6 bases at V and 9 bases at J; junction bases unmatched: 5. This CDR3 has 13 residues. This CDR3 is CASRVAGGGEQFF. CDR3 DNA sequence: TGTGCCAGCAGAGTAGCGGGAGGTGGTGAGCAGTTCTTC.

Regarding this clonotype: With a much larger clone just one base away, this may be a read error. CDR3 in amino acids: CAGSSLAGGKSSYNEQFF. CDR3 DNA sequence: TGCGCCGGCAGCTCGCTAGCGGGAGGGAAGAGCTCCTACAATGAGCAGTTCTTC. This sequence joins TRBV5-1 and TRBJ2-1; 12 bases map to TRBD2. Germline V lookup: CDR1 SGHRS, CDR2 YFSETQ. This CDR3 spans 18 amino acids.

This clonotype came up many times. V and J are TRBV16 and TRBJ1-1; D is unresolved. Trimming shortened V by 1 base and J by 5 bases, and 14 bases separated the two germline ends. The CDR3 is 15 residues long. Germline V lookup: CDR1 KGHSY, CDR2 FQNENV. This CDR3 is CASSQLELGRTEAFF. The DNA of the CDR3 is TGTGCCAGCAGCCAATTGGAACTCGGAAGGACTGAAGCTTTCTTT.

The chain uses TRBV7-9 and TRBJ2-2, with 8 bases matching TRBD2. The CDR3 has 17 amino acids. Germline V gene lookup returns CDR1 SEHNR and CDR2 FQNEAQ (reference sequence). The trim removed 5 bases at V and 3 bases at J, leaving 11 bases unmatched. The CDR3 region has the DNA TGTGCCAGCAGCCCGTCCCGCTCAGCGGGAGACACCGGGGAGCTGTTTTTT. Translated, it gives CASSPSRSAGDTGELFF. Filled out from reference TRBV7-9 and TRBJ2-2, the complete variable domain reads DTGVSQNPRHKITKRGQNVTFRCDPISEHNRLYWYRQTLGQGPEFLTYFQNEAQLEKSRLLSDRFSAERPKGSFSTLEIQRTEQGDSAMYLCASSPSRSAGDTGELFFGEGSRLTVL.

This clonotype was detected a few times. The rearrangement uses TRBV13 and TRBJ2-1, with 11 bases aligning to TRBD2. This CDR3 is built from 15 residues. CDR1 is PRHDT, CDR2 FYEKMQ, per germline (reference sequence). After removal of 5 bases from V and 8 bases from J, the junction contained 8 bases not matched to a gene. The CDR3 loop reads CASSPTSGSTHEQFF. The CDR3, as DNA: TGTGCCAGCAGCCCCACTAGCGGGAGTACCCATGAGCAGTTCTTC.

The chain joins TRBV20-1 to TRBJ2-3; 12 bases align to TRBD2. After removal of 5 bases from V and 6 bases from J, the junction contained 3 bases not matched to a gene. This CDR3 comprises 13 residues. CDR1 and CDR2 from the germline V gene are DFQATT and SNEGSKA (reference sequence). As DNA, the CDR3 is TGCAGTGCTTATGGGACTAGCGGGGATACGCAGTATTTT. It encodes CSAYGTSGDTQYF.

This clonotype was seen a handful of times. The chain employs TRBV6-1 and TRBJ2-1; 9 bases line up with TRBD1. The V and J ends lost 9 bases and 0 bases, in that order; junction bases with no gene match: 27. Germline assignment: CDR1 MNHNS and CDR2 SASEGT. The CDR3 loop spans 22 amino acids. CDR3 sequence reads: CAREPGQGFMWPTMSSYNEQFF. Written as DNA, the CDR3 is TGTGCCAGAGAACCGGGACAGGGTTTTATGTGGCCAACAATGAGCTCCTACAATGAGCAGTTCTTC.

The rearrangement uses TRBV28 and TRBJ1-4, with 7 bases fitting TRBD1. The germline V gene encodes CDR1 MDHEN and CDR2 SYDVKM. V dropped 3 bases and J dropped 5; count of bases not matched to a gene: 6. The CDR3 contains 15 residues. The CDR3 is CASSLSLRGNEKLFF. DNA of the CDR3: TGTGCCAGCAGTTTGAGTCTCAGGGGGAATGAAAAACTGTTTTTT. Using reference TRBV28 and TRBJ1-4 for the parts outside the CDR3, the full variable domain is DVKVTQSSRYLVKRTGEKVFLECVQDMDHENMFWYRQDPGLGLRLIYFSYDVKMKEKGDIPEGYSVSREKKERFSLILESASTNQTSMYLCASSLSLRGNEKLFFGSGTQLSVL.

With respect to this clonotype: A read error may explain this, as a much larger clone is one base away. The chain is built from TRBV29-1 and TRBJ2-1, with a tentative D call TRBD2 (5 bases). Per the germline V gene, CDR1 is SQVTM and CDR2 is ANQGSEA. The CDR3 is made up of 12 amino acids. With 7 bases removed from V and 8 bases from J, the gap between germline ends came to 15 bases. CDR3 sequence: CSGSDRGYEQFF. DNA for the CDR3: TGCAGCGGCTCAGACCGGGGATATGAGCAGTTCTTC.

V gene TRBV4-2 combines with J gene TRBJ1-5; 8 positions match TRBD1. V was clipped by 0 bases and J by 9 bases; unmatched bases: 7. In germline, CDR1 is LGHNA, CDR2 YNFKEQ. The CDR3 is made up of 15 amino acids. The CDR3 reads CASSQDHTGGRPQHF. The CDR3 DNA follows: TGTGCCAGCAGCCAAGATCACACAGGGGGTCGGCCCCAGCATTTT.

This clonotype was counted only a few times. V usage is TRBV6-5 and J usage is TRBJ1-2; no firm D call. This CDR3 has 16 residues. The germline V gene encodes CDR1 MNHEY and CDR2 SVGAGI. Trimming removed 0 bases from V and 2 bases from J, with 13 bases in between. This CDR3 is CASSYSQVGTNYGYTF. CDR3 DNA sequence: TGTGCCAGCAGTTACTCCCAAGTGGGCACGAACTATGGCTACACCTTC.

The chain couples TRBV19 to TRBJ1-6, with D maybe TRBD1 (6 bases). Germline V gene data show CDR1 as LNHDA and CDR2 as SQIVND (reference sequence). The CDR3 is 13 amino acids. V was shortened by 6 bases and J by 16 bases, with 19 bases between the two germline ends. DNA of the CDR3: TGTGCCAGTAGGTTAGCGACAGGCTGGAGACTCCACTTT. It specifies CASRLATGWRLHF.

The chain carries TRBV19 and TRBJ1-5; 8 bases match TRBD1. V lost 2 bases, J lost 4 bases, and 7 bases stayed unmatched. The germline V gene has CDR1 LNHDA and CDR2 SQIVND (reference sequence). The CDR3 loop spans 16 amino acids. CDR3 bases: TGTGCCAGTAGTATATGGCAGGGGGCCTATAATCAGCCCCAGCATTTT. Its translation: CASSIWQGAYNQPQHF.

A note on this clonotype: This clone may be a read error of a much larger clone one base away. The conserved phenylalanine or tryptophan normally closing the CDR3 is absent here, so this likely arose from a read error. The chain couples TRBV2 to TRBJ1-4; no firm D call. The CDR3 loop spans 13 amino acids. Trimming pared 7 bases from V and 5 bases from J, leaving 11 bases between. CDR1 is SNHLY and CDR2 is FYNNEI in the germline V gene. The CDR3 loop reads CASNRGPNEKLFS. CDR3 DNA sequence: TGTGCCAGCAATCGAGGTCCGAATGAAAAACTGTTTTCT.

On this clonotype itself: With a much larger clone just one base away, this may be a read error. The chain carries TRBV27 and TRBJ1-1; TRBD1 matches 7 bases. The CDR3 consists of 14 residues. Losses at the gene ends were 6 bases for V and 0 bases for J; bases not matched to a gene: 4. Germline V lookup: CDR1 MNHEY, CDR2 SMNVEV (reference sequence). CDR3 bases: TGTGCCAGCAGGGGGGGACAGATGAACACTGAAGCTTTCTTT. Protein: CASRGGQMNTEAFF.

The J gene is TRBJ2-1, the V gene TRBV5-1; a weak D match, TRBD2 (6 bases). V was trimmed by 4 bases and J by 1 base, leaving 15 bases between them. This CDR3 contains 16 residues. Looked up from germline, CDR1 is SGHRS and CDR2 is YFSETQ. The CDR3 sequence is CASSVETGTSYNEQFF. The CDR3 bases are TGCGCCAGCAGCGTCGAAACCGGGACTTCCTACAATGAGCAGTTCTTC. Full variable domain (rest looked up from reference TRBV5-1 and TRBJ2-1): KAGVTQTPRYLIKTRGQQVTLSCSPISGHRSVSWYQQTPGQGLQFLFEYFSETQRNKGNFPGRFSGRQFSNSRSEMNVSTLELGDSALYLCASSVETGTSYNEQFFGPGTRLTVL.